This T cell receptor (beta chain) was captured by sequencing in a study of T cells in localized non-small cell lung cancer (dated by TCRdb to 2020 to 2022). About the investigation overall: T cell repertoires of 236 early-stage NSCLC patients were analyzed, with tumors being compared against uninvolved tumor-adjacent lungs. Of the NSCLC patients, 120 to 150 were male and around 99 were female, and the mean age was around 66 years. The cohort consisted of 200 to 300 treatment-naive NSCLC patients whose localized lung tumors had been resected. Overall results and qualifications from the work: Longer overall survival was associated with higher T cell density in blood, whereas shorter survival was associated with higher clonality in adjacent lung. Because multi-region tumor sequencing was not done, intratumor heterogeneity could not be ruled out. Uninvolved tumor-adjacent lung showed the highest T cell clonality, higher than tumor, which suggests more focused antigenic responses in the uninvolved tumor-adjacent lung. Of the top 100 tumor clones, a median of roughly 56 were detected in paired uninvolved adjacent lung; around 30 were also among that lung's top 100. Because the study design was exploratory, TCR variables were selected using unadjusted p-values without false-discovery rate correction.

At diagnosis, peripheral blood, uninvolved tumor-adjacent lung and tumor were collected and were preserved as a mix of fresh-frozen and FFPE material. Blood samples were analyzed as peripheral blood mononuclear cells for TCR repertoire profiling. As to this clone: Its antigen specificity is not known. Per-base quality was not reported, and no clone a single base away is much larger than it.

TCR beta CDR3 regions were sequenced from DNA using the immunoSEQ Assay. In the paper's pipeline: To compute T cell density, TCR beta template counts were normalized to usable DNA, which was estimated by amplifying housekeeping genes. Richness was estimated using the preseqR package, with extrapolation to 400,000 templates for PBMC samples and to 120,000 templates for tissue samples. Clonality was defined as one minus Pielou's evenness. Tissue-enriched TCRs were identified through differential abundance testing performed on productive amino-acid clonotypes, with a minimum total count of 5 and an alpha of 0.1. The Jaccard Index and the Morisita Overlap Index were used to measure how much the repertoires overlapped between compartments. GLIPH clustered TCR beta CDR3s with public tetramer-defined viral CDR3s; viral motifs required at least three viral sequences plus V-gene enrichment. The immuneACCESS repertoire file appears here via TCRdb, limited to in-frame rearrangements. These files lack a portion of the clones; in checked studies, under half of the deficit traces to unresolved V genes, and the cause of the others is not known. The V and J calls and clone size are taken from that table; D and trimming were inferred from the DNA. The sample table lists fewer than 8,000 clones, about 93% of them with a count of one. The ten top clones hold 2.5% to 3.5% of the sample.

CDR1 and CDR2, looked up from the germline V gene (reference sequence), are GTSNPN and SVGIG. Reading from cysteine to phenylalanine, the CDR3 counts 14 amino acids. Left in the record is the CDR3 DNA by itself, 42 bases read in frame from the first base. V lost 1 base and J lost 1 base; the stretch between them is 11 bases long. Here the chain combines TRBV30 and TRBJ2-7, with the D gene uncertain. The specimen was peripheral blood, collected before any cancer treatment. The TCR sequence derives from a woman between 35 and 70 years old with stage I lung adenocarcinoma. Here is the DNA: TGTGCCTGGAGTGCCGGCGGATATTCCTACGAGCAGTACTTC. Translation gives CAWSAGGYSYEQYF.